Here is one T cell receptor beta chain with its context. What it binds is not known. Measured with immunoSEQ multiplex PCR; TCRdb has only the in-frame clones, and not every one. The profile covers about 84,000 clones, with around nine tenths appearing a single time and approximately 1.5% taken by the ten largest. This sample is part of a study of T cell responses to AZD1222 COVID-19 vaccine. Study results and limitations: It was only after the peak T cell response that any repertoires were sampled. CD4 TCRs associated with vaccination spanned spike, dominating at 160-218 and 743-854.

This clonotype was sampled from an adult in good health. The sample consisted of peripheral blood, taken on day 0 of AZD1222 vaccination.

The CDR3 loop reads CASSVRGFEAFF. The CDR3, as DNA: TGTGCCAGCAGTGTTCGGGGTTTTGAAGCTTTCTTT. This rearrangement joins TRBV2 to TRBJ1-1; D is unclear. The V gene's germline CDR1 is SNHLY and CDR2 FYNNEI. The CDR3 is 12 residues long. Trimming removed 4 bases at V and 7 bases at J, with 10 bases between.